What follows are 10 T cell receptor beta chains derived from one specimen sequenced in a study of T cell responses to AZD1222 COVID-19 vaccine. This table comes from immunoSEQ multiplex PCR, and its TCRdb copy is limited to in-frame clones, with some not included. The table lists about 130,000 clones, over 90% of them singletons. The sequencing here drew on peripheral blood, taken on day 0 of AZD1222 vaccination. These receptors were taken from an adult in good health.

This rearrangement joins TRBV5-4 to TRBJ1-1; D is undetermined. This CDR3 comprises 13 residues. Trimming took off 4 bases at V and 0 bases at J, with 7 bases between the two ends. The germline gives CDR1 SGHNT, CDR2 YYREEE (reference sequence). CDR3 nucleotide sequence: TGTGCCAGCAGCCTTAAGATGAACACTGAAGCTTTCTTT. Translated: CASSLKMNTEAFF.

The rearrangement uses TRBV7-2 and TRBJ2-7; the match to TRBD2 covers 9 bases. The CDR3 extends over 18 amino acids. V lost 3 bases to trimming and J lost 3 bases; unmatched junction nucleotides: 15. The V gene's germline CDR1 is SGHTA and CDR2 FQGNSA. The CDR3 nucleotides are TGTGCCAGCAGCTTGGGAGTGGCGGGAGGGCCAGTGGACTACGAGCAGTACTTC. It encodes CASSLGVAGGPVDYEQYF.

This sequence joins TRBV13 and TRBJ1-2; D is perhaps TRBD1 (5 bases). Trimming pared 4 bases from V and 6 bases from J, leaving 18 bases between. Per the germline V gene, CDR1 is PRHDT and CDR2 is FYEKMQ (reference sequence). CDR3 length: 15 amino acids. The CDR3 DNA sequence: TGTGCCAGCAGCTCCGGGGCAAATCGTTGGGATGGCTACACCTTC. Protein product: CASSSGANRWDGYTF.

The rearrangement joins TRBV30 to TRBJ1-2; D unclear. The CDR3 extends over 12 amino acids. V gave up 0 bases and J gave up 6 bases, with 8 bases separating them. Germline CDR1 is GTSNPN and CDR2 is SVGIG (reference sequence). Written as DNA, the CDR3 is TGTGCCTGGAGTGTAAGAGACCATGGCTACACCTTC. This encodes CAWSVRDHGYTF.

V gene TRBV24-1 combines with J gene TRBJ1-1, with unresolved D. Per germline, CDR1 KGHDR and CDR2 SFDVKD. The CDR3 has 18 amino acids. V lost 4 bases to trimming and J lost 2 bases, with 22 bases between them. The CDR3 DNA is TGTGCCACCAGTGACCTGGGGTCTTTAAGGATCGTTAACACTGAAGCTTTCTTT. Residues: CATSDLGSLRIVNTEAFF.

This clone has at least ten counts. V is TRBV9 and J is TRBJ2-2; tentatively, D is TRBD1 (6 bases). V shed 6 bases and J shed 7 bases, with 13 bases lying between them. Germline V gene lookup returns CDR1 SGDLS and CDR2 YYNGEE. This CDR3 is built from 13 residues. Here the CDR3 DNA reads TGTGCCAGCACCCGCAGGGGTGACGGGGAGCTGTTTTTT. Translated, it gives CASTRRGDGELFF.

The rearrangement links TRBV19 to TRBJ2-7, with 7 positions matching TRBD2. CDR3 size: 13 residues. V gave up 3 bases and J gave up 6 bases; unmatched junction bases: 5. Germline CDR1 reads LNHDA; CDR2 reads SQIVND (reference sequence). CDR3 region: CASSMGRGSEQYF. CDR3 DNA: TGTGCCAGTAGTATGGGGCGGGGGTCCGAGCAGTACTTC.

The V gene is TRBV27, the J gene TRBJ1-2; the D gene is possibly TRBD1 (5 bases). Germline V gives CDR1 MNHEY, CDR2 SMNVEV (reference sequence). The V end was cut by 5 bases, the J end by 4 bases, with 17 bases between. CDR3 length equals 15 residues. DNA of the CDR3: TGTGCCAGCAGTCCGGGGACGTCAACACTCTATGGCTACACCTTC. Encoded protein: CASSPGTSTLYGYTF.

The chain uses TRBV18 and TRBJ2-1; 7 bases are a match to TRBD2. In germline, CDR1 is KGHSH, CDR2 LQKENI. This CDR3 comprises 14 residues. Germline trimming cut 4 bases from V and 0 bases from J; bases unmatched to any gene: 0. Written as DNA, the CDR3 is TGTGCCAGCTCACGGGGGGGCTCCTACAATGAGCAGTTCTTC. Translation gives CASSRGGSYNEQFF.

The rearrangement links TRBV12-3 or TRBV12-4 to TRBJ2-7; the D is unclear. The CDR3 extends over 11 amino acids. V lost 4 bases and J lost 5, with 6 bases in between. The CDR3 loop is CASSSANEQYF. DNA for the CDR3: TGTGCCAGCAGTTCGGCCAACGAGCAGTACTTC.